The 2 T cell receptor beta chains reported below all come from one sample, sequenced in a study of human T cells and chemical hapten exposure. TCRdb recomputed calls from the RACE reads with MiXCR, one row per CDR3 protein. The data contain about 70,000 distinct CDR3 sequences, more than 8% of them singletons. Time point given: patch test 1, 2 weeks after DPC sensitization. As for treatment: therapeutic diphenylcyclopropenone sensitization with weekly scalp DPC. Sequenced here: whole blood, sampled in connection with sensitization to the hapten diphenylcyclopropenone (DPC). Receptor source: a woman aged 40 to 50 with alopecia areata. Some clones in this sample may be carry-over from other donors' samples.

The chain joins TRBV4-3 to TRBJ2-6; D is ambiguous. Germline-derived CDR1 and CDR2 are LGHNA and YSLEER. CDR3 length: 17 residues. V lost 0 bases, J lost 1 base, and 10 bases lay in between. CDR3 amino acids: CASSQEWGLSGANVLTF. The CDR3 region has the DNA TGCGCCAGCAGCCAAGAGTGGGGATTGTCTGGGGCCAACGTCCTGACTTTC.

This clonotype was found many times. V and J are TRBV11-2 and TRBJ2-5; D perhaps matches TRBD2 (6 bases). Trimming cost V 0 bases and J 3 bases, with 8 bases left between them. Germline CDR1 reads SGHAT; CDR2 reads FQNNGV. The CDR3 runs 14 residues. The CDR3 here is CASSLEGGKETQYF. DNA for the CDR3: TGTGCCAGCAGCTTAGAAGGAGGGAAAGAGACCCAGTACTTC.